This T cell receptor beta chain was sequenced during a study of blood T cell repertoires in COVID-19. This table comes from immunoSEQ multiplex PCR, and its TCRdb copy is limited to in-frame clones, with some not included. The profile shows about 110,000 clones, around 86% of them singletons. This CDR3 contains 16 residues. V lost 1 base, J lost 2 bases, and 5 bases stayed unmatched. CDR1 is LNHDA and CDR2 is SQIVND in the germline V gene (reference sequence). The sample taken for sequencing was peripheral blood. J is TRBJ2-1 and V is TRBV19; 7 nucleotides match TRBD1. The TCR sequence derives from a woman in her sixties or seventies with acute or convalescent COVID-19. CDR3 nucleotides: TGTGCCAGTAGTATAGCTGCCGGGACAGCCTACAATGAGCAGTTCTTC. It codes for CASSIAAGTAYNEQFF.